Given below is one TCR beta chain in context. This CDR3 contains 14 residues. Germline V gene lookup returns CDR1 MNHEY and CDR2 SVGAGI. V lost 6 bases, J lost 4 bases, and 4 bases stayed unmatched. The data derive from a study of blood T cell repertoires in COVID-19. The wider study: The United States, Italy and Spain supplied acute and convalescent COVID-19 samples. In each case, the material was cDNA or gDNA derived from T cells, B-cell-depleted T cells, or PBMCs.

Per the original methods: It was from reference gene primer amplification that nucleated cell counts were estimated. This table comes from immunoSEQ multiplex PCR, and its TCRdb copy is limited to in-frame clones, with some not included. For V, J and clone size, that table is used; D and trimming come from the DNA. The sample shows roughly 170,000 clones, around 80% of them seen only once. The chain links TRBV6-5 to TRBJ1-5; TRBD1 aligns across 9 bases. The source is a human donor in a cohort sampled during active COVID-19. The sequencing sample was made of peripheral blood. For the CDR3, the DNA is TGTGCCAGCAGCGGTGACAGGGGGAATCAGCCCCAGCATTTT. Translated, it gives CASSGDRGNQPQHF.